These T cell receptor beta chains were read from a single sample in a study of shared clonotypes between healthy human individuals. Generated by immunoSEQ multiplex PCR, the TCRdb table keeps only in-frame clones and is missing some. The table lists tens of thousands of clones, 62% of them singletons. The material sequenced was memory CD8+ T cells sorted from blood. The receptors derive from a man younger than 45 in good health. CDR3s include the opening cysteine and the closing phenylalanine or tryptophan. Each record gives: clone size, J gene, V gene, D gene, CDR3 protein, CDR3 DNA. A D gene is named only where the DNA matches it firmly. Size values are once, few and many counts, or a class for expanded clones, and some rows have none.

size: NA; J: TRBJ2-7; V: TRBV6-6; D: NA; CDR3: CASSWGGGFGYEQYF; DNA: TGTGCCAGCAGTTGGGGCGGCGGATTTGGCTACGAGCAGTACTTC
size: NA; J: TRBJ2-5; V: TRBV4-1; D: TRBD2; CDR3: CASSPLVAGGTQYF; DNA: TGCGCCAGCAGCCCCCTAGTCGCGGGAGGGACCCAGTACTTC
size: few; J: TRBJ1-2; V: TRBV27; D: NA; CDR3: CASSLQDASKGGYTF; DNA: TGTGCCAGCAGTTTACAGGACGCATCGAAGGGTGGCTACACCTTC
size: NA; J: TRBJ2-7; V: TRBV5-1; D: NA; CDR3: CASGEVGVTYEQYF; DNA: TGCGCCAGCGGGGAGGTTGGGGTTACCTACGAGCAGTACTTC
size: NA; J: TRBJ2-7; V: TRBV7-2; D: NA; CDR3: CASSFLGSEQYF; DNA: TGTGCCAGCAGCTTTTTAGGTTCCGAGCAGTACTTC
size: NA; J: TRBJ2-1; V: TRBV28; D: NA; CDR3: CASNQGWHNEQFF; DNA: TGTGCCAGCAATCAGGGCTGGCACAATGAGCAGTTCTTC
size: NA; J: TRBJ2-3; V: TRBV5-4; D: NA; CDR3: CASSPSESTDTQYF; DNA: TGTGCCAGCAGCCCTAGCGAGAGCACAGATACGCAGTATTTT
size: NA; J: TRBJ2-4; V: TRBV25-1; D: NA; CDR3: CASNGPAGLAKNIQYF; DNA: TGTGCCAGCAATGGTCCAGCAGGGCTAGCCAAAAACATTCAGTACTTC
size: NA; J: TRBJ1-3; V: TRBV29-1; D: NA; CDR3: CSVVGRGNSGNTIYF; DNA: TGCAGCGTTGTGGGTAGAGGGAACTCTGGAAACACCATATATTTT
size: NA; J: TRBJ2-7; V: TRBV4-3; D: NA; CDR3: CASGWAGYNEQYF; DNA: TGCGCCAGCGGGTGGGCAGGTTACAACGAGCAGTACTTC
size: few; J: TRBJ2-5; V: TRBV30; D: NA; CDR3: CAWETSGTETQYF; DNA: TGTGCCTGGGAAACTTCAGGGACGGAGACCCAGTACTTC
size: few; J: TRBJ1-3; V: TRBV6-5; D: NA; CDR3: CASSSRGVNTIYF; DNA: TGTGCCAGCAGCAGTCGGGGGGTTAACACCATATATTTT
size: many; J: TRBJ1-4; V: TRBV28; D: TRBD1; CDR3: CASSPGQGNEKLFF; DNA: TGTGCCAGCAGTCCGGGACAGGGGAATGAAAAACTGTTTTTT
size: once; J: TRBJ2-1; V: TRBV5-4; D: NA; CDR3: CASSPRPNEQFF; DNA: TGTGCCAGCAGCCCCCGCCCCAATGAGCAGTTCTTC
size: NA; J: TRBJ2-1; V: TRBV7-9; D: NA; CDR3: CASSLALRTLSGNLNEQFF; DNA: TGTGCCAGCAGCTTAGCGCTAAGAACTCTAAGCGGCAACCTCAATGAGCAGTTCTTC
size: once; J: TRBJ1-1; V: TRBV9; D: TRBD1; CDR3: CASSYGQGGGSYTEAFF; DNA: TGTGCCAGCAGCTATGGACAGGGTGGGGGATCTTACACTGAAGCTTTCTTT
size: NA; J: TRBJ1-2; V: TRBV7-6; D: NA; CDR3: CASSFSVGRVPTYGYTF; DNA: TGTGCCAGCAGCTTTAGCGTCGGGAGGGTTCCTACCTATGGCTACACTTTC
size: many; J: TRBJ1-1; V: TRBV19; D: TRBD1; CDR3: CASRYWQQGAAEKAFF; DNA: TGTGCCAGTAGGTACTGGCAACAGGGGGCGGCTGAGAAAGCTTTCTTT
size: many; J: TRBJ2-7; V: TRBV6-1; D: TRBD2; CDR3: CASSATSGSSYEQYF; DNA: TGTGCCAGCAGTGCTACTAGCGGGAGCTCCTACGAGCAGTACTTC
size: NA; J: TRBJ1-4; V: TRBV15; D: NA; CDR3: CATSQTGASPNEKLFF; DNA: TGTGCCACCAGCCAAACAGGAGCTTCGCCCAATGAAAAACTGTTTTTT
size: few; J: TRBJ2-5; V: TRBV13; D: NA; CDR3: CASKQGLGTQYF; DNA: TGTGCCAGCAAGCAGGGGCTCGGGACCCAGTACTTC
size: once; J: TRBJ1-1; V: TRBV2; D: TRBD1; CDR3: CASRVGGFGTEAFF; DNA: TGTGCCAGCAGGGTAGGGGGCTTCGGTACTGAAGCTTTCTTT
size: NA; J: TRBJ2-7; V: TRBV11-2; D: NA; CDR3: CASSLAEFYELYF; DNA: TGTGCCAGCAGCTTAGCAGAATTTTACGAGCTGTACTTC
size: NA; J: TRBJ2-7; V: TRBV7-8; D: TRBD2; CDR3: CASSFSGSSYEQYF; DNA: TGTGCCAGCAGCTTCAGCGGGAGCTCCTACGAGCAGTACTTC
size: NA; J: TRBJ2-2; V: TRBV9; D: NA; CDR3: CASSVDLALGHTGELFF; DNA: TGTGCCAGCAGCGTGGACCTAGCGTTAGGGCACACCGGGGAGCTGTTTTTT
size: NA; J: TRBJ2-2; V: TRBV5-1; D: NA; CDR3: CASSPVIASNTGELFF; DNA: TGCGCCAGCAGCCCGGTAATAGCGTCGAACACCGGGGAGCTGTTTTTT
size: NA; J: TRBJ2-1; V: TRBV7-9; D: TRBD2; CDR3: CASSSGRAGTSYNEQFF; DNA: TGTGCCAGCAGCTCCGGCCGAGCGGGAACTAGTTACAATGAGCAGTTCTTC
size: many; J: TRBJ2-1; V: TRBV6-4; D: TRBD1; CDR3: CASSSPGQGQRSSYNEQFF; DNA: TGTGCCAGCAGTTCCCCCGGACAGGGGCAACGAAGCTCCTACAATGAGCAGTTCTTC
size: NA; J: TRBJ2-7; V: TRBV29-1; D: TRBD1; CDR3: CSVEAGTGVAEQYF; DNA: TGCAGCGTTGAGGCCGGGACAGGGGTGGCCGAGCAGTACTTC
size: NA; J: TRBJ2-1; V: TRBV10-1; D: NA; CDR3: CASSESDESGEQFF; DNA: TGCGCCAGCAGTGAGTCCGACGAATCGGGTGAGCAGTTCTTC
size: NA; J: TRBJ2-7; V: TRBV6-6; D: TRBD1; CDR3: CASSYVSGTVSF; DNA: TGTGCCAGCAGTTACGTATCGGGGACAGTAAGCTTC
size: NA; J: TRBJ2-3; V: TRBV9; D: TRBD2; CDR3: CASSSGTSETDTQYF; DNA: TGTGCCAGCAGCTCCGGGACTAGCGAGACAGATACGCAGTATTTT
size: NA; J: TRBJ2-3; V: TRBV5-5; D: NA; CDR3: CASSLAGAGGTDTQYF; DNA: TGTGCCAGCAGCTTGGCCGGGGCAGGGGGCACAGATACGCAGTATTTT
size: NA; J: TRBJ2-7; V: TRBV12-5; D: TRBD1; CDR3: CASGREQGPKSYEQYF; DNA: TGTGCTAGTGGTCGAGAACAGGGGCCTAAATCCTACGAGCAGTACTTC
size: NA; J: TRBJ1-2; V: TRBV7-4; D: NA; CDR3: CASSPGTNYGYTF; DNA: TGTGCCAGCAGTCCCGGGACAAATTATGGCTACACCTTC
size: NA; J: TRBJ2-7; V: TRBV9; D: TRBD1; CDR3: CASSEGQGLNEQYF; DNA: TGTGCCAGCAGCGAGGGACAGGGTCTCAACGAGCAGTACTTC
size: NA; J: TRBJ1-1; V: TRBV7-9; D: NA; CDR3: CASSSPGDDIEAFF; DNA: TGTGCCAGCAGCTCACCCGGGGATGATATTGAAGCTTTCTTT
size: NA; J: TRBJ2-7; V: TRBV27; D: NA; CDR3: CASSLSPSSEQYF; DNA: TGTGCCAGCAGTTTATCGCCGAGTTCCGAGCAGTACTTC
size: NA; J: TRBJ2-1; V: TRBV12-5; D: NA; CDR3: CASGFPGGEQFF; DNA: TGTGCTAGTGGTTTTCCCGGGGGCGAGCAGTTCTTC
size: many; J: TRBJ2-3; V: TRBV25-1; D: TRBD1; CDR3: CASSEGATGTVTDTQYF; DNA: TGTGCCAGCAGTGAAGGGGCCACCGGGACAGTGACAGATACGCAGTATTTT
size: NA; J: TRBJ1-1; V: TRBV29-1; D: NA; CDR3: CSVQPGNTEAFF; DNA: TGCAGCGTCCAGCCGGGGAACACTGAAGCTTTCTTT
size: few; J: TRBJ2-5; V: TRBV6-5; D: NA; CDR3: CASRERPETQYF; DNA: TGTGCCAGCAGGGAACGGCCAGAGACCCAGTACTTC